This T cell receptor (beta chain) was captured in a study of T cells after yellow fever vaccination. Whole-study findings and limits: Weaker overall was a secondary response that nonetheless peaked faster, on day 5 versus 15.

As concerns this clonotype: Its matching antigen is unknown.

TCRdb re-called the 5' RACE reads with MiXCR, one entry per CDR3 protein. The sample carries 450,000 to 600,000 distinct CDR3 sequences, about a sixth recorded once. This CDR3 is built from 17 residues. Trimming shortened V by 5 bases and J by 0 bases, and 15 bases separated the two germline ends. Looked up from germline, CDR1 is SGHRS and CDR2 is YFSETQ. The genes are TRBV5-1 and TRBJ1-6; the D is unclear. The input for sequencing was PBMCs, taken more than 4 days after the first yellow fever vaccination. The TCR sequence derives from a man aged 18 to 29 who received the YFV17D yellow fever vaccine. CDR3 bases: TGCGCCAGCAGAGGAGGGCCCTCGAGCTCCTATAATTCACCCCTCCACTTT. This translates into CASRGGPSSSYNSPLHF.